Presented here are 25 T cell receptor beta chains from one specimen sequenced in a study of T cell repertoires in cytomegalovirus infection. Their antigens remain unidentified. TCRdb processed the reads anew with MiXCR; each CDR3 protein has one entry. The sample has about 700,000 distinct CDR3 sequences, 33% seen once; the top ten hold about 20%. This material consisted of cultured PBMCs, taken from culture after CMV antigen stimulation. These TCRs come from a human donor in good health (CMV status not recorded). Some clones in this sample may be carry-over from other donors' samples.

In this sample, this clonotype turned up many times. The chain couples TRBV12-3 or TRBV12-4 to TRBJ2-5; D is uncertain. The CDR3 loop spans 14 amino acids. V shed 3 bases and J shed 2 bases, with 10 bases lying between them. The CDR3, as DNA: TGTGCCAGCAGTTTCTCAGACCCACAAGAGACCCAGTACTTC. This gives the protein CASSFSDPQETQYF.

V usage is TRBV7-2 and J usage is TRBJ2-3; TRBD2 matches at 7 bases. Germline V CDR1 and CDR2: SGHTA, FQGNSA. The CDR3 consists of 16 residues. V was clipped by 1 base and J by 1 base; unmatched bases: 5. The CDR3 nucleotides read TGTGCCAGCAGCTTAGTTAGCGGGCTGGGCACAGATACGCAGTATTTT. It specifies CASSLVSGLGTDTQYF. Based on the CDR3 plus reference TRBV7-2 and TRBJ2-3, the full variable domain is GAGVSQSPSNKVTEKGKDVELRCDPISGHTALYWYRQSLGQGLEFLIYFQGNSAPDKSGLPSDRFSAERTGGSVSTLTIQRTQQEDSAVYLCASSLVSGLGTDTQYFGPGTRLTVL.

This clonotype was seen only a few times. The V call is TRBV19, the J call TRBJ1-5, with D perhaps matching TRBD1 (6 bases). CDR3 size: 16 residues. From germline, CDR1 is LNHDA and CDR2 SQIVND (reference sequence). Deletions cut 5 bases from V and 2 bases from J, with 16 bases between. CDR3 DNA: TGTGCCAGTAGTCCAGGGGTCACTAAGGGCAATCAGCCCCAGCATTTT. Its protein product is CASSPGVTKGNQPQHF.

V is TRBV4-2 and J is TRBJ2-3, with TRBD2 matching over 12 bases. Germline CDR1 LGHNA, CDR2 YNFKEQ. V was clipped by 1 base and J by 1 base; unmatched bases: 6. The CDR3 runs to 18 residues. CDR3 sequence reads: CASSQAPSGGERTDTQYF. The CDR3 coding sequence is TGTGCCAGCAGCCAAGCCCCTAGCGGGGGGGAACGCACAGATACGCAGTATTTT.

The chain is built from TRBV5-6 and TRBJ2-1, with TRBD2 matching 10 bases. Germline trimming cut 0 bases from V and 3 bases from J; bases unmatched to any gene: 6. This CDR3 has 17 residues. Looked up from germline, CDR1 is SGHDT and CDR2 is YYEEEE. The CDR3 DNA is TGTGCCAGCAGCTTGGTTTTGCTAGCGGGAGTCTACAATGAGCAGTTCTTC. Protein product: CASSLVLLAGVYNEQFF.

The V gene is TRBV7-9, the J gene TRBJ2-1, with no clear D. The CDR3 contains 14 residues. Between the trimmed V and J ends, which lost 1 base and 8 bases, there was a span of 12 bases. Germline CDR1 SEHNR, CDR2 FQNEAQ (reference sequence). CDR3 DNA: TGTGCCAGCAGCTTAGTAGGCGGAAGCGATGAGCAGTTCTTC. Translation gives CASSLVGGSDEQFF.

The chain joins TRBV2 to TRBJ2-1; D perhaps matches TRBD2 (5 bases). This CDR3 region has 13 residues. V was shortened by 6 bases and J by 9 bases, with 15 bases between the two germline ends. From germline, CDR1 is SNHLY and CDR2 FYNNEI. This CDR3 is CASRLLGKGEQFF. The DNA of the CDR3 is TGTGCCAGCAGGTTACTAGGAAAGGGTGAGCAGTTCTTC.

A single count supports this clonotype. The chain uses TRBV25-1 and TRBJ2-7; 9 bases line up with TRBD1. With 3 bases clipped from V and 5 bases from J, the junction kept 5 bases outside the gene matches. The CDR3 is 14 residues long. The germline V gene has CDR1 MGHDK and CDR2 SYGVNS. CDR3 DNA: TGTGCCAGCAGTGATATGGGACAGGGTAACGAGCAGTACTTC. Amino acid sequence: CASSDMGQGNEQYF.

The sample holds a few counts of this clonotype. V is TRBV7-6 and J is TRBJ2-7, with 10 bases identical to TRBD1. The V and J ends lost 5 bases and 1 base, in that order; junction bases with no gene match: 8. This CDR3 is built from 16 residues. The germline V gene has CDR1 SGHVS and CDR2 FNYEAQ. The CDR3 protein is CASSPELGQGSYEQYF. The CDR3 bases are TGTGCCAGCAGCCCAGAACTGGGACAGGGGTCCTACGAGCAGTACTTC.

This clonotype was observed at least ten times. The chain joins TRBV7-2 to TRBJ1-3; tentative D call: TRBD1 (6 bases). The CDR3 covers 14 residues. Germline V CDR1 and CDR2: SGHTA, FQGNSA. V lost 5 bases, J lost 2 bases, and 10 bases lay in between. The CDR3 is CASSPGAAGNTIYF. In DNA form, the CDR3 reads TGTGCCAGCAGCCCAGGGGCGGCTGGAAACACCATATATTTT. The variable domain in full, completed from reference TRBV7-2 and TRBJ1-3, reads GAGVSQSPSNKVTEKGKDVELRCDPISGHTALYWYRQSLGQGLEFLIYFQGNSAPDKSGLPSDRFSAERTGGSVSTLTIQRTQQEDSAVYLCASSPGAAGNTIYFGEGSWLTVV.

The J gene is TRBJ2-2, the V gene TRBV6-6; 7 positions agree with TRBD1. Germline CDR1 and CDR2: MNHNY and SVGAGI (reference sequence). J gave up 0 bases and V 2 bases, and 6 bases lay outside the gene matches. The CDR3 loop spans 17 amino acids. This CDR3 is CASSYKSGTANTGELFF. For the CDR3, the DNA is TGTGCCAGCAGTTACAAATCTGGGACAGCGAACACCGGGGAGCTGTTTTTT.

The chain uses TRBV12-5 and TRBJ2-2; 7 nucleotides align to TRBD2. The V and J ends lost 9 bases and 4 bases, in that order; junction bases with no gene match: 11. The CDR3 totals 15 residues. CDR1 LGHNT and CDR2 FRNRAP come from the germline V gene. CDR3 DNA: TGTGCTAGCCAAAACTGGGGGGGAGGCACCGGGGAGCTGTTTTTT. Residues: CASQNWGGGTGELFF.

This clonotype came up a few times. The V and J genes are TRBV5-4 and TRBJ1-1; no clear D gene. In germline, CDR1 is SGHNT, CDR2 YYREEE (reference sequence). V lost 4 bases and J lost 0, with 16 bases in between. This CDR3 has 16 amino acids. The CDR3 nucleotides read TGTGCCAGCAGCCCGAGTCTCTGGCAAATGAACACTGAAGCTTTCTTT. Translating gives CASSPSLWQMNTEAFF.

This clonotype appeared a few times. The chain combines TRBV7-9 with TRBJ2-1; tentatively, D is TRBD1 (6 bases). The CDR3 consists of 15 residues. V was trimmed by 2 bases and J by 9 bases, leaving 17 bases between them. Germline loops: CDR1 SEHNR, CDR2 FQNEAQ (reference sequence). Here the CDR3 reads CASSLSSQGIVEQFF. The CDR3 bases are TGTGCCAGCAGCTTAAGCTCCCAGGGGATAGTTGAGCAGTTCTTC.

The chain links TRBV15 to TRBJ2-3, with D unresolved. Germline V gene lookup returns CDR1 LNHNV and CDR2 YYDKDF (reference sequence). The CDR3 runs to 12 residues. Trimming took off 4 bases at V and 5 bases at J, with 7 bases between the two ends. For the CDR3, the DNA is TGTGCCACCAGCACCGTAAGAGATACGCAGTATTTT. Its protein product is CATSTVRDTQYF.

The sample holds a few counts of this clonotype. CDR3 bases: TGTGCCAGCAGGATGACTTTCGACGGCCAAGAGACCCAGTACTTC. This encodes CASRMTFDGQETQYF. The V and J genes are TRBV5-6 and TRBJ2-5; D gene uncertain. The germline V gene encodes CDR1 SGHDT and CDR2 YYEEEE. The germline V and J ends were trimmed by 5 bases and 1 base, with 15 bases remaining between them. CDR3 length equals 15 residues.

The sample holds many counts of this clonotype. This chain uses TRBV7-2 with TRBJ1-6; D is perhaps TRBD1 (6 bases). V lost 1 base, J lost 6 bases, and 10 bases lay in between. Per germline, CDR1 SGHTA and CDR2 FQGNSA. The CDR3 contains 15 residues. CDR3 loop: CASSLDRAPNSPLHF. The CDR3 DNA reads TGTGCCAGCAGCTTAGACAGGGCTCCTAATTCACCCCTCCACTTT.

This clonotype has just a few counts. CDR3 DNA sequence: TGTGCCAGCAGTGTCGGGACAGGGGGTTACGAGCAGTACTTC. It encodes CASSVGTGGYEQYF. The chain combines TRBV28 with TRBJ2-7; 11 nucleotides align to TRBD1. The CDR3 has 14 residues. Trimming removed 5 bases from V and 4 bases from J; junction bases left unmatched: 4. CDR1 and CDR2 from the germline V gene are MDHEN and SYDVKM.

Only a few counts were recorded for this clonotype. V and J are TRBV7-2 and TRBJ1-4; TRBD1 matches at 7 bases. CDR1 is SGHTA, CDR2 FQGNSA, per germline. V dropped 2 bases and J dropped 8; count of bases not matched to a gene: 5. The CDR3 runs to 14 residues. In DNA, the CDR3 is TGTGCCAGCAGCTTACGCAGGGGGGAAGAAAAACTGTTTTTT. This gives the protein CASSLRRGEEKLFF.

The gene calls are TRBV2 and TRBJ2-7; tentatively, D is TRBD2 (5 bases). Germline lookup yields CDR1 SNHLY and CDR2 FYNNEI. The V gene lost 2 bases and the J gene lost 2 bases, with 10 bases spanning the gap. The CDR3 spans 14 residues. The CDR3 region has the DNA TGTGCCAGCAGTGAAACCCGGGGTACCTACGAGCAGTACTTC. Translated: CASSETRGTYEQYF.

This clonotype was seen a few times. The V call is TRBV28, the J call TRBJ1-2, with TRBD1 matching 7 bases. V trimming: 5 bases; J trimming: 4 bases; junction bases outside the gene matches: 16. In germline, CDR1 is MDHEN, CDR2 SYDVKM. This CDR3 has 17 amino acids. The CDR3 nucleotides read TGTGCCAGCAGTCTCTACTCTCCGGGACAGATGAGCTATGGCTACACCTTC. The encoded protein is CASSLYSPGQMSYGYTF.

V is TRBV7-6 and J is TRBJ2-3; D gene uncertain. V was clipped by 1 base and J by 2 bases, with 7 bases between them. In germline, CDR1 is SGHVS, CDR2 FNYEAQ. The CDR3 is 14 amino acids. The chain's CDR3 is CASSLGAYTDTQYF. The CDR3 coding sequence is TGTGCCAGCAGCTTAGGGGCCTACACAGATACGCAGTATTTT.

This clonotype was observed a handful of times. The J gene is TRBJ1-2, the V gene TRBV4-1; no definite D call. Germline CDR1 reads MGHRA; CDR2 reads YSYEKL. There are 15 residues in the CDR3. The V end was cut by 1 base, the J end by 2 bases, with 11 bases between. CDR3 protein: CASSQVLKVNYGYTF. The CDR3 DNA reads as TGCGCCAGCAGCCAAGTCCTGAAAGTGAACTATGGCTACACCTTC.

This sequence joins TRBV6-6 and TRBJ2-3; D unclear. The V end lost 5 bases, the J end lost 6 bases, and 15 bases lay between the germline ends. CDR3 length: 14 residues. The germline V gene has CDR1 MNHNY and CDR2 SVGAGI (reference sequence). CDR3 loop: CASSESNERDTQYF. For the CDR3, the DNA is TGTGCCAGCAGTGAGTCCAACGAACGGGATACGCAGTATTTT.

There are many counts of this clonotype. This rearrangement joins TRBV7-2 to TRBJ1-1; D may be TRBD1 (6 bases). Germline V lookup: CDR1 SGHTA, CDR2 FQGNSA. This CDR3 spans 16 amino acids. With 1 base removed from V and 5 bases from J, the gap between germline ends came to 17 bases. The CDR3 loop reads CASSLGEGRGWTEAFF. The CDR3 region has the DNA TGTGCCAGCAGCTTAGGTGAGGGCAGGGGATGGACTGAAGCTTTCTTT.